This T cell receptor beta chain was recovered during a study of blood T cell repertoires in COVID-19. The CDR3 runs to 16 residues. V was pared by 3 bases and J by 6 bases, with 9 bases of the junction left unmatched. The germline CDR1 and CDR2 sequences are MGHDK and SYGVNS. Sequencing was performed with immunoSEQ multiplex PCR; in TCRdb, only in-frame clones are kept and a portion is missing. In the table there are a few hundred thousand clones, about 82% of which are singletons. The source is a man aged 80 or over with acute or convalescent COVID-19. Input material: peripheral blood. The chain is built from TRBV25-1 and TRBJ2-3, with TRBD2 matching 10 bases. The CDR3, as DNA: TGTGCCAGCAGTGATTCTAGCGGGGGCCCCGCGGATACGCAGTATTTT. This gives the protein CASSDSSGGPADTQYF.